Listed below are T cell receptor beta chains from one sample, sequenced in a study of T cells in Graves' hyperthyroidism and ophthalmopathy. TCRdb reprocessed the multiplex PCR reads with MiXCR, giving one entry per CDR3 protein. The repertoire consists of around 620,000 distinct CDR3 sequences, with roughly 46% occurring once and the leading ten covering 15% to 20%. The sample comprised peripheral blood or thyroid tissue (not recorded which). Receptors originate from an adult woman with Graves' disease, either hyperthyroidism or ophthalmopathy (not recorded which). Both conserved end residues are part of each CDR3. Fields, in order: D gene, clone size, V gene, J gene, CDR3 protein, CDR3 DNA. D genes are given only for firm matches. Size is omitted from some rows. Given values are once, few, many or a class for expanded clones.

-	-	TRBV7-2	TRBJ2-2	CASSSRMGGGYTGELFF	TGTGCCAGCAGCTCCCGAATGGGGGGAGGCTACACCGGGGAGCTGTTTTTT
-	many	TRBV6-1	TRBJ1-2	CAIGNRAVKGYTF	TGTGCCATCGGAAACAGGGCGGTCAAAGGCTACACCTTC
TRBD2	-	TRBV28	TRBJ2-7	CASSSRTSGYSYEQYF	TGTGCCAGCAGTTCCAGGACTAGCGGATATTCCTACGAGCAGTACTTC
-	many	TRBV10-3	TRBJ2-7	CAISESNPEDYEQYF	TGTGCCATCAGTGAGTCGAATCCGGAAGACTACGAGCAGTACTTC
-	-	TRBV28	TRBJ1-4	CASRALEKLFF	TGTGCCAGCAGGGCCCTTGAAAAACTGTTTTTT
-	-	TRBV4-2	TRBJ2-2	CASSQDPTGELFF	TGTGCCAGCAGCCAAGATCCCACCGGGGAGCTGTTTTTT
-	-	TRBV7-9	TRBJ2-2	CASSQGGGRSPGELFF	TGTGCCAGCAGCCAGGGAGGCGGACGGAGCCCCGGGGAGCTGTTTTTT
-	many	TRBV4-1	TRBJ1-3	CASSGRRSRGGNTIYF	TGCGCCAGCAGCGGGAGGCGGAGTCGGGGGGGAAACACCATATATTTT
-	once	TRBV6-4	TRBJ1-5	CASSYVGGRGREHF	TGTGCCAGCAGTTACGTTGGCGGGAGAGGCCGCGAGCATTTT
TRBD1	-	TRBV29-1	TRBJ2-6	CSSEETGTGANVLTF	TGCAGCAGTGAAGAGACAGGGACTGGGGCCAACGTCCTGACTTTC
-	many	TRBV5-5	TRBJ2-6	CASSLDSASGANVLTF	TGTGCCAGCAGCTTGGACAGCGCGTCTGGGGCCAACGTCCTGACTTTC
-	many	TRBV28	TRBJ1-2	CASSFAAGEGYTF	TGTGCCAGCAGTTTCGCGGCGGGGGAGGGCTACACCTTC
TRBD2	-	TRBV2	TRBJ2-2	CASSQGLVVNTGELFF	TGTGCCAGCAGCCAAGGACTAGTGGTGAACACCGGGGAGCTGTTTTTT
TRBD2	many	TRBV20-1	TRBJ2-7	CSASTSGSSSYEQYF	TGCAGTGCTAGTACGAGCGGGAGTAGCTCCTACGAGCAGTACTTC
-	-	TRBV3-1	TRBJ2-7	CASSQGFQGGYEQYF	TGTGCCAGCAGCCAAGGGTTCCAGGGGGGTTACGAGCAGTACTTC
TRBD1	many	TRBV14	TRBJ1-2	CASSQDTDRGGGYTF	TGTGCCAGCAGCCAAGACACGGACAGGGGAGGTGGCTACACCTTC
-	-	TRBV5-4	TRBJ1-2	CASSFNTDNYGYTF	TGTGCCAGCAGCTTTAACACAGATAACTATGGCTACACCTTC
-	few	TRBV18	TRBJ2-7	CASSSGATSYEQYF	TGTGCCAGCTCCTCCGGCGCCACCTCCTACGAGCAGTACTTC
-	-	TRBV10-3	TRBJ1-6	CASSETGTRYNSPLHF	TGTGCCAGCAGTGAGACCGGGACGAGATATAATTCACCCCTCCACTTT
-	-	TRBV29-1	TRBJ1-2	CSVSRYYGYTF	TGCAGCGTCTCCAGGTACTATGGCTACACCTTC
TRBD2	-	TRBV7-6	TRBJ2-7	CASTAGGLASHEQYF	TGTGCCAGCACCGCCGGGGGACTAGCTTCCCACGAGCAGTACTTC
-	-	TRBV29-1	TRBJ1-2	CSVWAGFDGYTF	TGCAGCGTTTGGGCCGGATTTGATGGCTACACCTTC
TRBD1	few	TRBV28	TRBJ1-5	CASSKSVLRTGGLQPQHF	TGTGCCAGCAGTAAATCCGTACTTCGGACAGGGGGACTTCAGCCCCAGCATTTT
-	few	TRBV10-3	TRBJ2-5	CAREGGRETQYF	TGTGCTAGAGAAGGAGGGAGAGAGACCCAGTACTTC
TRBD2	-	TRBV20-1	TRBJ2-5	CSASPPAGGPETQYF	TGCAGTGCTAGTCCCCCTGCGGGAGGGCCGGAGACCCAGTACTTC
-	-	TRBV30	TRBJ1-5	CAWSPGRSNQPQHF	TGTGCCTGGAGCCCCGGTAGAAGCAATCAGCCCCAGCATTTT
TRBD1	once	TRBV10-2	TRBJ2-7	CASNDRQGYEQYF	TGCGCCAGTAATGACAGACAGGGTTACGAGCAGTACTTC
-	many	TRBV28	TRBJ1-2	CASSLKVFGGYTF	TGTGCCAGCAGTCTGAAGGTTTTCGGTGGCTACACCTTC
-	many	TRBV20-1	TRBJ1-5	CSARGQPNQPQHF	TGCAGTGCTAGGGGCCAGCCCAATCAGCCCCAGCATTTT
-	-	TRBV10-3	TRBJ1-6	CAKTDSNSPLHF	TGTGCTAAAACGGACAGCAATTCACCCCTCCACTTT
TRBD2	-	TRBV29-1	TRBJ2-5	CSVALSGGIWSETQYF	TGCAGCGTCGCACTATCGGGAGGGATATGGTCGGAGACCCAGTACTTC
TRBD1	few	TRBV29-1	TRBJ2-3	CSALTGDGQYF	TGCAGCGCTCTGACAGGGGATGGGCAGTATTTT
TRBD1	-	TRBV11-2	TRBJ1-6	CASSRGQESPLHF	TGTGCCAGCAGCCGAGGACAGGAATCACCCCTCCACTTT
-	-	TRBV6-6	TRBJ1-5	CASCYSKPGNQPQHF	TGTGCCAGCTGTTACTCGAAACCGGGCAATCAGCCCCAGCATTTT
TRBD1	many	TRBV12-3/TRBV12-4	TRBJ2-7	CASSPLQGGQGPYEQYF	TGTGCCAGCAGTCCCCTTCAGGGGGGACAGGGCCCCTACGAGCAGTACTTC
TRBD1	-	TRBV20-1	TRBJ1-1	CSAATGIGTEAFF	TGCAGTGCCGCGACAGGGATCGGCACTGAAGCTTTCTTT
TRBD1	-	TRBV10-3	TRBJ1-6	CAISAGQGFTNNSPLHF	TGTGCCATCAGTGCTGGACAGGGCTTTACAAATAATTCACCCCTCCACTTT
-	-	TRBV29-1	TRBJ2-7	CSGSLNRDTSYEQYF	TGCAGCGGATCCCTAAACCGGGACACATCCTACGAGCAGTACTTC
TRBD1	-	TRBV24-1	TRBJ2-5	CATGTGTQETQYF	TGTGCCACCGGGACAGGGACACAAGAGACCCAGTACTTC
-	many	TRBV13	TRBJ1-1	CASRPLGGNTEAFF	TGTGCCAGCAGACCCTTGGGCGGGAACACTGAAGCTTTCTTT
TRBD2	many	TRBV4-1	TRBJ2-7	CASSQPTSGRAYEQYF	TGCGCCAGCAGCCAACCGACTAGCGGGAGGGCATACGAGCAGTACTTC
-	few	TRBV7-2	TRBJ2-5	CASSGYQETQYF	TGTGCCAGCAGTGGGTACCAAGAGACCCAGTACTTC
-	-	TRBV20-1	TRBJ2-3	CSASTGQHDTDTQYF	TGCAGTGCTAGCACAGGACAGCACGACACAGATACGCAGTATTTT
TRBD2	-	TRBV12-3/TRBV12-4	TRBJ2-5	CASSKLAADQETQYF	TGTGCCAGCAGTAAGCTAGCGGCAGACCAAGAGACCCAGTACTTC
TRBD1	many	TRBV7-9	TRBJ2-7	CASSPQGVAYEQYF	TGTGCCAGCAGCCCACAGGGGGTAGCCTACGAGCAGTACTTC
-	-	TRBV4-2	TRBJ2-7	CASSRVIGGGERYEQYF	TGTGCCAGCAGCCGAGTAATTGGGGGCGGTGAGCGCTACGAGCAGTACTTC
TRBD1	-	TRBV7-2	TRBJ2-3	CASSTGGPDTQYF	TGTGCCAGCAGCACAGGGGGGCCAGATACGCAGTATTTT